One T cell receptor (beta chain) is described in this entry. Antigen: not known. This sample is drawn from a study of pediatric ulcerative colitis. About the study: Most patients had pancolitis, and two had left-sided colitis.

The study, taken as a whole, reports: Acute severe colitis showed lower rectal diversity from clonal expansions. Compared with controls, ulcerative colitis showed greater blood-rectum clone sharing.

TCRdb keeps only in-frame clones here, not all; method: immunoSEQ multiplex PCR. The top ten clones hold over 0.75% of a sample with roughly 14,000 clones, around 90% of them seen once. This clonotype was sampled from a boy younger than 18 with moderate ulcerative colitis. The sequenced material came from blood.

The CDR3 loop reads CARSKTCSGNQVGYNEQFF. The CDR3 bases are TGTGCCAGAAGCAAAACTTGTAGCGGGAACCAAGTGGGTTACAATGAGCAGTTCTTC. The chain is built from TRBV5-3 and TRBJ2-1, with TRBD2 matching over 8 bases. TRBV5-3 counts as an open reading frame of uncertain function. CDR3 size: 19 residues. With V trimmed by 4 bases and J by 4 bases, 19 bases remained unmatched.